This T cell receptor beta chain was captured in a study of T cell repertoires in cytomegalovirus infection (dated by TCRdb to about 2019). For the wider study: Recently identified HLA-C-restricted CMV epitopes, whose presentation resists viral immunomodulation, were targeted by peptide stimulations together with well-studied HLA-B-restricted epitopes. Donor HLA type was relevant to the analysis, because carriage of CMV infection together with the matching HLA type was indicated by public TCR beta signatures.

In the case of this clonotype: Its antigen is not yet known. This could be a read error, since a much larger clone is one nucleotide away.

The listed sequencing device is Illumina HiSeq 1500. TCRdb passed the public sequencing reads through fastp at Q25 and MiXCR, retaining productive beta sequences. Duplicate CDR3 protein sequences are folded into a single record with the most common DNA and genes. The table for this sample lists about 830,000 distinct CDR3 sequences; about 30% of them were counted only once. The ten largest clonotypes hold 9.5% to 15% of the sample. The treatment or condition label for this specimen denotes: in vitro stimulation with specific CMV peptide epitopes to enrich CMV-specific T cells. What the study reported, not specific to this receptor: The ex vivo response was dominated by HLA-C-restricted CMV-specific TCR beta clonotypes, and the single most frequent clonotype in two of eight donors was supplied by these HLA-C-restricted clonotypes. In both this cohort and an independent cohort of 352 donors, the cumulative frequency of public TCR beta family members distinguished carriers of CMV infection plus the relevant HLA type.

For CDR1 and CDR2, the germline V gene (reference sequence) lists MNHNY and SVGAGI. The cysteine opens and the phenylalanine closes a CDR3 of 14 amino acids. The read is trimmed to its CDR3 DNA, 42 bases read in frame from base 1. V is trimmed back by 10 bases and J by 3 bases, and the junction contains 9 bases that no gene match accounts for. The V and J segments used are TRBV6-6 and TRBJ1-5, and TRBD1 matches 7 of the central bases. This specimen consisted of cultured CD8+ T cells from PBMCs, obtained from culture after CMV antigen stimulation. This TCR was recovered from a human donor in good health (CMV status not recorded). Some clones in this sample may be carry-over from other donors' samples. At the DNA level, the sequence is TGTGCCAACAGCCCGGGACAGAACAATCAGCCCCAGCATTTT. This is translated as CANSPGQNNQPQHF.